This entry concerns a single TCR beta chain. Antigen: not known. The study isolated at least 6.5 million PBMCs from each sample. The V gene's germline CDR1 is SQVTM and CDR2 ANQGSEA. V was clipped by 2 bases and J by 4 bases, with 17 bases between them. This CDR3 is built from 15 residues. These data originate in a study of blood T cells in healthy people across ages. As for the study in general: About one barcoded beta molecule was captured per two T cells (by template switching). Broader study findings: It was held that the diversity estimates obtained from one million T cells were underestimates.

Alongside a J-beta primer mix, a sample-barcoded 5' primer served in a second PCR lasting roughly 7 to 11 cycles. MiXCR, applied by TCRdb to the 5' RACE reads, yields one record per CDR3 protein. The sample records about 1.8 million distinct CDR3 sequences, 49% being singletons. The source material was blood. This rearrangement joins TRBV29-1 to TRBJ1-2; D might be TRBD1 (5 bases). The sequence came from a woman aged 35 to 49 in good health. CDR3 DNA: TGCAGCGTTGAATCAGGGAACGGTGGTTGCTATGGCTACACCTTC. Its translation is CSVESGNGGCYGYTF.